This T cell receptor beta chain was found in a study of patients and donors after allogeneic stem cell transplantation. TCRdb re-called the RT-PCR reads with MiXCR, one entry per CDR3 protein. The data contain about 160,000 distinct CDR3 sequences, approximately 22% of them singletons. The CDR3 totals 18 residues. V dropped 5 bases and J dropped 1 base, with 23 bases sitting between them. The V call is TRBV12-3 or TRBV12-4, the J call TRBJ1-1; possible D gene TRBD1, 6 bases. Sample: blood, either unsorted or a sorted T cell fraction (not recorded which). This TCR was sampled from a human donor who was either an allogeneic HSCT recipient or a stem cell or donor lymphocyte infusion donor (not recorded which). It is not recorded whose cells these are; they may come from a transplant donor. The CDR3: CASSPLGGGLWGNTEAFF. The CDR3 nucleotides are TGTGCCAGCAGTCCTTTGGGCGGGGGGCTTTGGGGGAACACTGAAGCTTTCTTT.